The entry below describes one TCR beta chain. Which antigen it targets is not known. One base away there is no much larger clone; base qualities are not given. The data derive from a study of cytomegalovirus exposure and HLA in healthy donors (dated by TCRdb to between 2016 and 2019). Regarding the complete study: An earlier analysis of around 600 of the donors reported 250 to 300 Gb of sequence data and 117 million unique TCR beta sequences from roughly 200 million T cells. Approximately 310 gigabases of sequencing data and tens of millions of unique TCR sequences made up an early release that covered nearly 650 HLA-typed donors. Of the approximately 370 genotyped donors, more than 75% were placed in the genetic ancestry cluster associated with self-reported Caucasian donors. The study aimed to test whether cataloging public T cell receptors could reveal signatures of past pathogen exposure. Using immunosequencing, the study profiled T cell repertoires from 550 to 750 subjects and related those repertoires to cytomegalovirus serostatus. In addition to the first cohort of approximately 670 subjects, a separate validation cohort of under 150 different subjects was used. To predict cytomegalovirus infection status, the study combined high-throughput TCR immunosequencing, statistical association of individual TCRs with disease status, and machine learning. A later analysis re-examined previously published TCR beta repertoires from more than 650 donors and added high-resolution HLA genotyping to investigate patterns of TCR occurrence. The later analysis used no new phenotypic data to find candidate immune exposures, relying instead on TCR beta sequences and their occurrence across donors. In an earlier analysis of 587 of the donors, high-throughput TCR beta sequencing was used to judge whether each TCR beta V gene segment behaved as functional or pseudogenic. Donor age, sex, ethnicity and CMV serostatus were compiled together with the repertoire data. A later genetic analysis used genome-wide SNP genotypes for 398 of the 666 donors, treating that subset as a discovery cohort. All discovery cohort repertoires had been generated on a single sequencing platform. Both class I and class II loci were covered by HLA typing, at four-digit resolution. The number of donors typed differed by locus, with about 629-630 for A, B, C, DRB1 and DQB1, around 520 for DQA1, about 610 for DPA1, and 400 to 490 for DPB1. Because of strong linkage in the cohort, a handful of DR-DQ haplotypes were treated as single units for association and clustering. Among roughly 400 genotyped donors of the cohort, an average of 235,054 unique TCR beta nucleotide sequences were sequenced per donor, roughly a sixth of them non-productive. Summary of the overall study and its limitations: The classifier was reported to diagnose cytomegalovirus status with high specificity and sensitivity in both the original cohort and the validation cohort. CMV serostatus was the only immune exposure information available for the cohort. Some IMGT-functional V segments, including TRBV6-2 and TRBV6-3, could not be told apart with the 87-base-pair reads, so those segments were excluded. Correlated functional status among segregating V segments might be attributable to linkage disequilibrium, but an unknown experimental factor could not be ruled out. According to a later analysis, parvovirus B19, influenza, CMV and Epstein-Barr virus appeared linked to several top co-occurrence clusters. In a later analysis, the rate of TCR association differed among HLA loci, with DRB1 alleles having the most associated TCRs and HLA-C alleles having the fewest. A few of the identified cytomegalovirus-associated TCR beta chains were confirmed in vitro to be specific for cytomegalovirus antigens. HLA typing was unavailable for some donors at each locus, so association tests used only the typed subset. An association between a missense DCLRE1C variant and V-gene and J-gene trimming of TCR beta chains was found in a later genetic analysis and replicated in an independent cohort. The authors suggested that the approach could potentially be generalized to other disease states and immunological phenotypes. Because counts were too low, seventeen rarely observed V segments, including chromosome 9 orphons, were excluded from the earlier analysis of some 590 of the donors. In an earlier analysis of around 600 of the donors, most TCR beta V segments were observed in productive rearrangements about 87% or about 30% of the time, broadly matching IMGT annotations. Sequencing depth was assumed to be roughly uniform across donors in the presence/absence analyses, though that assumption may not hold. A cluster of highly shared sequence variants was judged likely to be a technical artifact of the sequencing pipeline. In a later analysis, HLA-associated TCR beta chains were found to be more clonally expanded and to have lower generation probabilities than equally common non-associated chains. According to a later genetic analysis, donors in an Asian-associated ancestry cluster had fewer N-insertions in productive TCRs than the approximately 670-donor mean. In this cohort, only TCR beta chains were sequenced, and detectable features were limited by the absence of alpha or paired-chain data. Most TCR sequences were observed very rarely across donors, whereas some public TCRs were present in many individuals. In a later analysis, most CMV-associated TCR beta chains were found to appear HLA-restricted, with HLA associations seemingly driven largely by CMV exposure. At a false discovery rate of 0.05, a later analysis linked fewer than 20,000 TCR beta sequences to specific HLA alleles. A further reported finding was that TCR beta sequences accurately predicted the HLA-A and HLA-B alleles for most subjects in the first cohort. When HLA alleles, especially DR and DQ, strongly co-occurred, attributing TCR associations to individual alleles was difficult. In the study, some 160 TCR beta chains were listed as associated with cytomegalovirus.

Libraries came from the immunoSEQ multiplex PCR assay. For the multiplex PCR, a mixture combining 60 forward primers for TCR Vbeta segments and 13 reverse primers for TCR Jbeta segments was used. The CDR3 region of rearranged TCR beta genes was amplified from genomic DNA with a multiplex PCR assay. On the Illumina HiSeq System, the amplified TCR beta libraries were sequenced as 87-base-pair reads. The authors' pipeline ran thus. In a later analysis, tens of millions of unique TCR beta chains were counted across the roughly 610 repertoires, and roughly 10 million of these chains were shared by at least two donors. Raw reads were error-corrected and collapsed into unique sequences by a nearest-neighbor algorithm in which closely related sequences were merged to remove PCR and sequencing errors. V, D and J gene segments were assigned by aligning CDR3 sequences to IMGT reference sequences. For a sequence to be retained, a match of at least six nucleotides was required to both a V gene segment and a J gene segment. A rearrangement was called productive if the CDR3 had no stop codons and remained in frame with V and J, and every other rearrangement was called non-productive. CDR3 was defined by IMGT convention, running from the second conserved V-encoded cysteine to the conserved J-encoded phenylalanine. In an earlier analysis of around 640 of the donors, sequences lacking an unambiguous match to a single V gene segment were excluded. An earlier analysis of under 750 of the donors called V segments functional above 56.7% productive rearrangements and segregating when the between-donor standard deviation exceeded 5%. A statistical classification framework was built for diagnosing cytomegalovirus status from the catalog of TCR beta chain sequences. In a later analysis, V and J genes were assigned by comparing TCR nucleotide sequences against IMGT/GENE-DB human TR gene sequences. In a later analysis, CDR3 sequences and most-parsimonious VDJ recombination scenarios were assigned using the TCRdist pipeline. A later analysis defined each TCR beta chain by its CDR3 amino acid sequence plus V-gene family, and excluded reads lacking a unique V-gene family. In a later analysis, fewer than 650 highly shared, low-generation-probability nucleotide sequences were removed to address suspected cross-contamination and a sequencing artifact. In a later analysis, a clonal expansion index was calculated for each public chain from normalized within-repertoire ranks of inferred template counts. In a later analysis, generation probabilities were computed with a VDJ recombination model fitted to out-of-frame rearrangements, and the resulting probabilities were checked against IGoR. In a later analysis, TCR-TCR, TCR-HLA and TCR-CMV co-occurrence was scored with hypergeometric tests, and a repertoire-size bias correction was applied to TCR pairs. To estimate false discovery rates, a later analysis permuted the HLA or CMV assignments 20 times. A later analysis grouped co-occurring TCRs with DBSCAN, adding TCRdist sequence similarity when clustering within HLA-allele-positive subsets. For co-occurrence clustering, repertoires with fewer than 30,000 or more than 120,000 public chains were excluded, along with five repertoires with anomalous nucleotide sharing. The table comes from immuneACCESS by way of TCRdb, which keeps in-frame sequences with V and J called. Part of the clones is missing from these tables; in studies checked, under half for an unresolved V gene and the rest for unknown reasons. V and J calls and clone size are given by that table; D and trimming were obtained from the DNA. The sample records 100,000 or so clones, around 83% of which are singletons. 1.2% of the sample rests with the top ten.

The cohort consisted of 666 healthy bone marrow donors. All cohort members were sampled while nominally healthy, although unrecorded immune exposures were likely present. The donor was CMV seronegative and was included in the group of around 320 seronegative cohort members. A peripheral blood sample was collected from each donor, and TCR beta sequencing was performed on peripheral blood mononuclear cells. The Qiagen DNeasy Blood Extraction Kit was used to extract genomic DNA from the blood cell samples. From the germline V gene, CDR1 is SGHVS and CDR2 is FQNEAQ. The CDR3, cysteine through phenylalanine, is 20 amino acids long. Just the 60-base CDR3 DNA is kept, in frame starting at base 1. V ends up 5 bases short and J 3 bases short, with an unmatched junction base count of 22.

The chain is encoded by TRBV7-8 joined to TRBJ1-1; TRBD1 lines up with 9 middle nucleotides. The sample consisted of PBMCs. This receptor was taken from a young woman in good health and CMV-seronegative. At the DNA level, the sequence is TGTGCCAGCAGCCCCAAGACTGGGGGGCAGTGGGACAGGGACGACACTGAAGCTTTCTTT. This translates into CASSPKTGGQWDRDDTEAFF.